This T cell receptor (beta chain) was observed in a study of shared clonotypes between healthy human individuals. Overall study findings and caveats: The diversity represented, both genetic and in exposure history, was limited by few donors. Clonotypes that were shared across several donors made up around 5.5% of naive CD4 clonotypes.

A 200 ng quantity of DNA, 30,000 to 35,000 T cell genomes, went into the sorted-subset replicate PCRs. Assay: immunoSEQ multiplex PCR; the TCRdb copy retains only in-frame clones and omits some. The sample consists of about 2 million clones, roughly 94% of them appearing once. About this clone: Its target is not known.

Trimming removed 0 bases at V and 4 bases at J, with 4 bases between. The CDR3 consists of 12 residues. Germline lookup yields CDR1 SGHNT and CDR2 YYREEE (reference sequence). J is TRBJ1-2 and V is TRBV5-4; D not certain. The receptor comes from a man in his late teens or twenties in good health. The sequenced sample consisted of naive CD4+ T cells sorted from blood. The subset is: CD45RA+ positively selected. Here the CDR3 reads CASSLVPYGYTF. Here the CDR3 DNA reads TGTGCCAGCAGCTTGGTTCCCTATGGCTACACCTTC.